Shown below are 3 T cell receptor beta chains from a single sample sequenced in a study of neurological immune-mediated disorders. TCRdb reanalysed the 5' RACE reads using MiXCR and keeps one entry per CDR3 protein. This repertoire shows 40,000 to 50,000 distinct CDR3 sequences, 2.5% found once; its top ten account for about 12%. Sequenced sample: PBMCs. These receptors were obtained from a man aged 25-40 years with multiple sclerosis.

This clonotype was observed at least ten times. J is TRBJ1-1 and V is TRBV4-1; D not resolved. The CDR3 has 14 amino acids. In germline, CDR1 is MGHRA, CDR2 YSYEKL. The V and J ends lost 2 bases and 4 bases respectively, with 11 bases between them. CDR3 residues: CASSQSWLLTEAFF. CDR3 in DNA: TGCGCCAGCAGCCAAAGCTGGTTACTCACTGAAGCTTTCTTT.

This clonotype was detected many times. DNA of the CDR3: TGTGCCATCAGTGAGGTCGGGGGCAGTGAGCAGTTCTTC. It translates to CAISEVGGSEQFF. This rearrangement joins TRBV10-3 to TRBJ2-1; perhaps D is TRBD1 or TRBD2 (6 bases each). The V end lost 2 bases, the J end lost 9 bases, and 11 bases lay between the germline ends. CDR1 ENHRY and CDR2 SYGVKD come from the germline V gene. This CDR3 is 13 amino acids long.

The sample holds many counts of this clonotype. The rearrangement links TRBV5-1 to TRBJ1-6, with unresolved D. V lost 6 bases and J lost 9, with 16 bases in between. The CDR3 has 14 amino acids. Per germline, CDR1 SGHRS and CDR2 YFSETQ. The DNA for the CDR3 is TGCGCCAGCACCGAAGGTAGTCGGCCTTCACCCCTCCACTTT. Encoded protein: CASTEGSRPSPLHF.